This T cell receptor (beta chain) was sequenced for a study of T-cell memory formation after mild COVID-19. This CDR3 has 15 residues. CDR1 is SGHVS and CDR2 is FQNEAQ in the germline V gene. The V end lost 1 base, the J end lost 2 bases, and 10 bases lay between the germline ends. TCRdb independently ran MiXCR on the 5' RACE reads; one entry per CDR3 protein. The sample carries fewer than 90,000 distinct CDR3 sequences, around 13% recorded once. This clonotype was observed a few times. The chain couples TRBV7-8 to TRBJ2-3; tentatively, D is TRBD1 or TRBD2 (6 bases each). Material for sequencing was PBMCs or a T cell subset sorted from them (not recorded which). The TCR originated in a man between 18 and 29 years old who had mild COVID-19 (a few samples of this study predate the infection). Cell type and time point are not known. CDR3 protein: CASSLEGGTTDTQYF. In DNA, the CDR3 is TGTGCCAGCAGCTTAGAGGGGGGAACCACAGATACGCAGTATTTT.